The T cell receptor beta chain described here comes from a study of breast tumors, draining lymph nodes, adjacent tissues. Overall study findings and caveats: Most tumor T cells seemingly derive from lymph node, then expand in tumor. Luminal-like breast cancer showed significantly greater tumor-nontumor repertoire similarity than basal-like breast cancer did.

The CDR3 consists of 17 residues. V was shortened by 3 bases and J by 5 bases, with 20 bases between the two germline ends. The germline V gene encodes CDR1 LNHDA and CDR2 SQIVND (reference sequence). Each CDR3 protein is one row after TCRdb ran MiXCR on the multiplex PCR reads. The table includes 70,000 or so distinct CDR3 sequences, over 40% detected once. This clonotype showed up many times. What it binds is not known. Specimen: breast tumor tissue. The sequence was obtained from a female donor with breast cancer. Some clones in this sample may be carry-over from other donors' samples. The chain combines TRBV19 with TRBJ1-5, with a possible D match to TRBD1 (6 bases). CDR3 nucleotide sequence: TGTGCCAGTAGTATTGGGGGGGGCAGGGTCAACGATCAGCCCCAGCATTTT. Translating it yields CASSIGGGRVNDQPQHF.